The 7 T cell receptor beta chains given below trace back to one sample, sequenced in a study of control samples from healthy donors and cancer patients. TCRdb keeps only in-frame clones here, not all; method: immunoSEQ multiplex PCR. Among some 94,000 clones, approximately 86% were seen once, and the ten largest hold 0.95% to 1.5%. Specimen: blood. Receptors originate from a woman in her 50s in good health.

The chain carries TRBV29-1 and TRBJ1-5; no clear D gene. Trimming left V 6 bases short and J 10 bases short, with 13 bases between. Germline V gene data show CDR1 as SQVTM and CDR2 as ANQGSEA. The length of the CDR3 is 11 residues. The CDR3 DNA sequence: TGCAGCGTGGGATACAACGGCCCCCAGCATTTT. Translated: CSVGYNGPQHF. Together with reference TRBV29-1 and TRBJ1-5, the CDR3 gives the full variable domain: SAVISQKPSRDICQRGTSLTIQCQVDSQVTMMFWYRQQPGQSLTLIATANQGSEATYESGFVIDKFPISRPNLTFSTLTVSNMSPEDSSIYLCSVGYNGPQHFGDGTRLSIL.

The chain is built from TRBV5-1 and TRBJ2-1, with 12 bases identical to TRBD2. From germline, CDR1 is SGHRS and CDR2 YFSETQ. V shed 0 bases and J 9 bases; nucleotides not matched to a gene: 4. The length of the CDR3 is 15 residues. The CDR3 bases are TGCGCCAGCAGCTTGGAACTAGCGGGGGGCCGTGAGCAGTTCTTC. It codes for CASSLELAGGREQFF.

This chain connects TRBV11-3 to TRBJ2-1, with D tentatively TRBD1 (5 bases). V dropped 2 bases and J dropped 0 bases, with 8 bases sitting between them. Germline V lookup: CDR1 SGHNT, CDR2 YENEEA. This CDR3 has 15 residues. CDR3 bases: TGTGCCAGCAGCTTAATCCAGGGCTCCTACAATGAGCAGTTCTTC. Translation: CASSLIQGSYNEQFF.

The V gene is TRBV28, the J gene TRBJ2-7; no definite D call. Germline V gene lookup returns CDR1 MDHEN and CDR2 SYDVKM. V gave up 7 bases and J gave up 6 bases, with 22 bases separating them. CDR3 length: 15 amino acids. The DNA of the CDR3 is TGTGCCAGCACCATCCGGCGCAGTCTGGGCGTCGAGCAGTACTTC. Translated, it gives CASTIRRSLGVEQYF.

The chain combines TRBV5-1 with TRBJ1-6; D call uncertain. CDR1 SGHRS and CDR2 YFSETQ come from the germline V gene. Between the trimmed V and J ends, which lost 5 bases and 9 bases, there was a span of 18 bases. CDR3 length equals 15 residues. CDR3 in amino acids: CASSSTGQGGSPLHF. The CDR3 region has the DNA TGCGCCAGCAGTAGTACGGGCCAAGGAGGTTCACCCCTCCACTTT.

This rearrangement joins TRBV5-8 to TRBJ1-1, with D unresolved. V was cut by 0 bases and J by 0 bases, with 3 bases left in between. The germline V gene encodes CDR1 SGHTS and CDR2 YDEGEE. CDR3 length equals 13 residues. CDR3 protein: CASSLAVNTEAFF. The CDR3 DNA reads as TGTGCCAGCAGCTTGGCAGTGAACACTGAAGCTTTCTTT.

The chain joins TRBV7-8 to TRBJ1-3; unclear D gene. V lost 5 bases and J 4 bases, leaving 6 bases between the germline ends. Germline V CDR1 and CDR2: SGHVS, FQNEAQ. The CDR3 covers 12 residues. CDR3 in DNA: TGTGCCAGCAGCCCGGACGGAAACACCATATATTTT. It is translated as CASSPDGNTIYF.